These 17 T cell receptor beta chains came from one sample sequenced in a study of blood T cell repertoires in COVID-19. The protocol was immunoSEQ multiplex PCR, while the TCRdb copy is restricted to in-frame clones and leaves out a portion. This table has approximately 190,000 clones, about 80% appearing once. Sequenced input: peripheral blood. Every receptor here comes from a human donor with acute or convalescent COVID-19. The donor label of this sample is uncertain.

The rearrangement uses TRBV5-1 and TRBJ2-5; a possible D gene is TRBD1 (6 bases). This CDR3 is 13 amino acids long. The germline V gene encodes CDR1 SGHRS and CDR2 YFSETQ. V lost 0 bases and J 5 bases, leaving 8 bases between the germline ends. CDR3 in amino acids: CASSLGGQETQYF. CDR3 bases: TGCGCCAGCAGCTTGGGCGGACAGGAGACCCAGTACTTC.

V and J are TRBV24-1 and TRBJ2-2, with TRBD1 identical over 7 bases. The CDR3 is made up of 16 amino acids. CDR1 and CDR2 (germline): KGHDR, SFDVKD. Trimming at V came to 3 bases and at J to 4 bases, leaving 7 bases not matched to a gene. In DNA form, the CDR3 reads TGTGCCACCAGTGATGACGACAGGGTGGGCACCGGGGAGCTGTTTTTT. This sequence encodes CATSDDDRVGTGELFF.

The CDR3: CAWTLNTEAFF. CDR3 DNA sequence: TGTGCCTGGACTTTGAACACTGAAGCTTTCTTT. This chain joins TRBV30 and TRBJ1-1; no firm D call. The CDR3 is made up of 11 amino acids. V gave up 4 bases and J gave up 0 bases, with 3 bases separating them. Germline values: CDR1 GTSNPN, CDR2 SVGIG (reference sequence).

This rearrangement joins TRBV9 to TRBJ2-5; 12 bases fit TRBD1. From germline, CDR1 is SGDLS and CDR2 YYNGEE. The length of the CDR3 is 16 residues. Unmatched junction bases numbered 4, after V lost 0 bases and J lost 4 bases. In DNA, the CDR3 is TGTGCCAGCAGCGTAGGGGGACAGGGGGCGGGAGAGACCCAGTACTTC. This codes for CASSVGGQGAGETQYF.

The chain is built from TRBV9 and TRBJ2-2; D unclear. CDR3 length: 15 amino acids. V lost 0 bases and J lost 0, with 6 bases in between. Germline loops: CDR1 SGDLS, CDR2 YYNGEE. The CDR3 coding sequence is TGTGCCAGCAGCGTAGGGCTAGCGAACACCGGGGAGCTGTTTTTT. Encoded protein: CASSVGLANTGELFF.

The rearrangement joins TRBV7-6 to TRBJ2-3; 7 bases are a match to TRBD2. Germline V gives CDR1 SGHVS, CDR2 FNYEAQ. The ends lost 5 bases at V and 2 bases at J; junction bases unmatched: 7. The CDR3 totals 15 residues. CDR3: CASSPRLANTDTQYF. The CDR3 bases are TGTGCCAGCAGCCCAAGACTAGCTAACACAGATACGCAGTATTTT.

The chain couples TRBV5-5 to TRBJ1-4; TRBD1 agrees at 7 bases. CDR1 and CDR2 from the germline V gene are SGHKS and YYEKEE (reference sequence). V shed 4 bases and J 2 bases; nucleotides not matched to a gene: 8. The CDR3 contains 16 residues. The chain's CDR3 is CASSPQGGATNEKLFF. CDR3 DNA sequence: TGTGCCAGCAGCCCCCAAGGGGGCGCGACTAATGAAAAACTGTTTTTT.

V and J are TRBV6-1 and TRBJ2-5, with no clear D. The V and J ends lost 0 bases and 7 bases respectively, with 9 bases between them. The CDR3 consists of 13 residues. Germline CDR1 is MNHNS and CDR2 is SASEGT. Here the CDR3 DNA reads TGTGCCAGCAGTGAAGCGGCTGAACGGACCCAGTACTTC. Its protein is CASSEAAERTQYF.

The DNA for the CDR3 is TGTGCCAGCAGCATTTATGGGGGGGAAATTCTCACAGATACGCAGTATTTT. Translating gives CASSIYGGEILTDTQYF. The V call is TRBV2, the J call TRBJ2-3; 7 positions match TRBD2. The CDR3 has 17 amino acids. CDR1 is SNHLY, CDR2 FYNNEI, per germline. J was trimmed by 2 bases and V by 6 bases; bases with no gene match: 14. The full variable domain, its missing parts supplied by reference TRBV2 and TRBJ2-3, is EPEVTQTPSHQVTQMGQEVILRCVPISNHLYFYWYRQILGQKVEFLVSFYNNEISEKSEIFDDQFSVERPDGSNFTLKIRSTKLEDSAMYFCASSIYGGEILTDTQYFGPGTRLTVL.

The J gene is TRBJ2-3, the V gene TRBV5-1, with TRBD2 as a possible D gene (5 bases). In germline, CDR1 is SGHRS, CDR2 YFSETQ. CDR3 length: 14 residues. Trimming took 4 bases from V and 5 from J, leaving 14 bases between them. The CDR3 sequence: CASSGGGREDTQYF. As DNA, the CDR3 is TGCGCCAGCAGCGGCGGAGGACGTGAAGATACGCAGTATTTT.

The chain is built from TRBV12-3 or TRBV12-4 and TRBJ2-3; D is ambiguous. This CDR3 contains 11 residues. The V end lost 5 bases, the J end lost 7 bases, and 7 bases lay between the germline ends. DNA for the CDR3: TGTGCCAGCAGTCCGTCTTATACGCAGTATTTT. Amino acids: CASSPSYTQYF.

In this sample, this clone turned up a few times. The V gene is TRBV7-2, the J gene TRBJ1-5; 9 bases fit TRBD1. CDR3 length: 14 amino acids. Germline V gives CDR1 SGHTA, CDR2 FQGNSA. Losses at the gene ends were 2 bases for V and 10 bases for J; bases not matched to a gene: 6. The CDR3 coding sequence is TGTGCCAGCAGCTTAAACAGGGGGCTAAAACCCCAGCATTTT. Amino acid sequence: CASSLNRGLKPQHF.

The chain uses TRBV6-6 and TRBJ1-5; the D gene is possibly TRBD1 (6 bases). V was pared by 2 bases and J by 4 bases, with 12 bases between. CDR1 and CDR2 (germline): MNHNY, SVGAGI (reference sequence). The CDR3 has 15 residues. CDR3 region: CASSYDRQSNQPQHF. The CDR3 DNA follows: TGTGCCAGCAGTTACGACAGGCAGTCAAATCAGCCCCAGCATTTT.

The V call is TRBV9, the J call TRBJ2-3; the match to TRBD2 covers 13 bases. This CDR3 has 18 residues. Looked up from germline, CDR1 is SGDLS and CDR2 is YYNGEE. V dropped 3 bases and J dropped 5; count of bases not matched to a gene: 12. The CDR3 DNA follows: TGTGCCAGCAGCGCCTTGCCCCAAACTAGCGGGAGGGTAGATACGCAGTATTTT. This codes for CASSALPQTSGRVDTQYF. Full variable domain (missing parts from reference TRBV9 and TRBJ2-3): DSGVTQTPKHLITATGQRVTLRCSPRSGDLSVYWYQQSLDQGLQFLIQYYNGEERAKGNILERFSAQQFPDLHSELNLSSLELGDSALYFCASSALPQTSGRVDTQYFGPGTRLTVL.

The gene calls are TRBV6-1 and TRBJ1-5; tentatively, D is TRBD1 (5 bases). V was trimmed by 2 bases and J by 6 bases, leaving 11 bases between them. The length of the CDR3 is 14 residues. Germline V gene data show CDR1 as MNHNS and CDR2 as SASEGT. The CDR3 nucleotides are TGTGCCAGCAGTGAATCTCAAGGGGTTCAGCCCCAGCATTTT. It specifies CASSESQGVQPQHF.

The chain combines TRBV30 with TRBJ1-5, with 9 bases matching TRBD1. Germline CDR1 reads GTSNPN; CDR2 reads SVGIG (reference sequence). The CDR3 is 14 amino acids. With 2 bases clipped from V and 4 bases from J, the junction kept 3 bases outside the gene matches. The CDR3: CAWSNGQGNQPQHF. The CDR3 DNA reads TGTGCCTGGAGTAACGGACAGGGGAATCAGCCCCAGCATTTT.

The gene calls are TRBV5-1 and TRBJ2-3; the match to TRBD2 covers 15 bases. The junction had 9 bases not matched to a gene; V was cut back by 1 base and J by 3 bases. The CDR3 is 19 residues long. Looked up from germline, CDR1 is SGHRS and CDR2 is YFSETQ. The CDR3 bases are TGCGCCAGCAGCTTGACTGGACTAGCGGGAGGGTGGCTGACAGATACGCAGTATTTT. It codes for CASSLTGLAGGWLTDTQYF.